This paragraph covers one TCR beta chain sequence. The target antigen is unknown. This entry is derived from a study of T-cell reconstitution after alpha-beta-depleted transplantation in children. General study findings and limits: When one year had passed after transplant, most T-cell counts and diversity came from newly produced T cells. Several hundred expanded graft clones reportedly were the source of alpha-beta T cells about two months after transplant.

A library of TCRbeta sequences, prepared with unique molecular identifiers, was generated. In TCRdb, the PCR reads were re-called with MiXCR into one record per CDR3 protein. Of 600,000 or so distinct CDR3 sequences in the sample, roughly 23% were seen once. The receptor's source is a boy under two years old who had a stem cell transplant for acute myeloid leukemia, so the T cells may come from the graft donor. This specimen consisted of PBMCs, mostly from graft donor cells, obtained 360 days after TCRalphabeta/CD19-depleted stem cell transplant.

DNA for the CDR3: TGTGCCAGCAGCCCCGGGGGGGCAACCGGGGAGCTGTTTTTT. This translates into CASSPGGATGELFF. The rearrangement uses TRBV4-2 and TRBJ2-2; 8 bases map to TRBD2. Germline CDR1 LGHNA, CDR2 YNFKEQ. This CDR3 region has 14 residues. V shed 4 bases and J 5 bases; nucleotides not matched to a gene: 3.